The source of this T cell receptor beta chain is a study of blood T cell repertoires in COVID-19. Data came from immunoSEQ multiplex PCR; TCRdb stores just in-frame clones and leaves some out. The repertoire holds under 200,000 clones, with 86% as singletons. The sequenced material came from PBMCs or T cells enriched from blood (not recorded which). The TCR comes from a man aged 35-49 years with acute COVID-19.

The CDR3 DNA reads TGTGCCAGCAGCAACCACAGTTCCCGGCGCCGCAATGAGCAGTTCTTC. This codes for CASSNHSSRRRNEQFF. The J gene is TRBJ2-1, the V gene TRBV9, with unresolved D. The CDR3 contains 16 residues. The ends were cut back, 4 bases at V and 6 bases at J, with 20 bases in the middle. The germline CDR1 and CDR2 sequences are SGDLS and YYNGEE.